This T cell receptor beta chain was observed in a study of shared clonotypes between healthy human individuals. All donors were Caucasian adults living in Nashville, Tennessee. Sequencing on ten immunoSEQ deep assay plates was performed for unsorted PBMC DNA. Libraries were prepared by immunoSEQ multiplex PCR; TCRdb keeps only in-frame clonotypes and omits some of them. Here the sample spans fewer than 600,000 clones, 75% to 85% being singletons. The CDR3 is 17 amino acids. Trimming at V came to 4 bases and at J to 0 bases, leaving 7 bases not matched to a gene. The germline V gene encodes CDR1 SGHRS and CDR2 YFSETQ.

The receptor was derived from a woman between 40 and 55 years old in good health. Some clones in this sample may be carry-over from other donors' samples. Sequencing used PBMCs. The genes are TRBV5-1 and TRBJ2-6, with TRBD1 identical over 7 bases. The CDR3 DNA follows: TGCGCCAGCAGCCCGGGACAGTCCCTCTCTGGGGCCAACGTCCTGACTTTC. This sequence encodes CASSPGQSLSGANVLTF.